Below, 14 T cell receptor beta chains from the same sample are listed, as sequenced in a study of cytomegalovirus exposure and HLA in healthy donors. The PCR was carried out with 60 Vbeta primers and 13 Jbeta primers. Clones were sequenced by immunoSEQ multiplex PCR, and TCRdb holds only the in-frame ones, with some missing. The sample contains roughly 89,000 clones, about 75% of which appear only once. Material: PBMCs. Receptors were obtained from a man under 40 in good health and CMV-seropositive.

This CDR3 reads CASSTHPGGGQFF. CDR3 nucleotides: TGTGCCAGCAGCACGCACCCGGGGGGGGGTCAGTTCTTC. The chain has TRBV28 and TRBJ2-1; 8 positions match TRBD2. The germline V gene encodes CDR1 MDHEN and CDR2 SYDVKM. The CDR3 length is 13 residues. The junction had 11 bases not matched to a gene; V was cut back by 6 bases and J by 13 bases.

The chain carries TRBV7-2 and TRBJ2-7; D unresolved. V was clipped by 4 bases and J by 3 bases, with 10 bases between them. Germline values: CDR1 SGHTA, CDR2 FQGNSA. The CDR3 totals 13 residues. Here the CDR3 DNA reads TGTGCCAGCAGCTACAAAAATGGCTACGAGCAGTACTTC. Protein: CASSYKNGYEQYF.

The chain employs TRBV9 and TRBJ2-7; perhaps TRBD1 as D (6 bases). V was pared by 2 bases and J by 2 bases, with 14 bases between. Germline V gene data show CDR1 as SGDLS and CDR2 as YYNGEE. CDR3 size: 15 residues. Written as DNA, the CDR3 is TGTGCCAGCAGCGTCTCAGGGGCAGAACCCTACGAGCAGTACTTC. As protein: CASSVSGAEPYEQYF.

The chain combines TRBV6-6 with TRBJ1-5; D perhaps matches TRBD1 (6 bases). The CDR3 consists of 14 residues. V lost 6 bases, J lost 4 bases, and 13 bases lay in between. The germline V gene has CDR1 MNHNY and CDR2 SVGAGI (reference sequence). The CDR3 is CASRLQGGNQPQHF. The CDR3 DNA is TGTGCCAGCAGACTACAGGGAGGGAATCAGCCCCAGCATTTT.

This chain uses TRBV2 with TRBJ1-2; no definite D call. Trimming left V 0 bases short and J 4 bases short, with 12 bases between. This CDR3 is 15 amino acids long. The germline V gene encodes CDR1 SNHLY and CDR2 FYNNEI. In DNA, the CDR3 is TGTGCCAGCAGTGAAGCGGTATCCCGCAGCTATGGCTACACCTTC. Amino acids: CASSEAVSRSYGYTF. The full variable domain, with the rest looked up from reference TRBV2 and TRBJ1-2, is EPEVTQTPSHQVTQMGQEVILRCVPISNHLYFYWYRQILGQKVEFLVSFYNNEISEKSEIFDDQFSVERPDGSNFTLKIRSTKLEDSAMYFCASSEAVSRSYGYTFGSGTRLTVV.

In this sample, this clone turned up a few times. The gene calls are TRBV5-4 and TRBJ2-7, with 10 bases matching TRBD2. This CDR3 contains 15 residues. V lost 4 bases and J lost 3; bases outside the gene matches: 7. In germline, CDR1 is SGHNT, CDR2 YYREEE (reference sequence). CDR3 nucleotide sequence: TGTGCCAGCAGCCCAAATAGCGGGGGGATCTACGAGCAGTACTTC. It codes for CASSPNSGGIYEQYF.

The gene calls are TRBV5-6 and TRBJ2-1; TRBD2 aligns across 11 bases. Germline lookup yields CDR1 SGHDT and CDR2 YYEEEE. After removal of 3 bases from V and 4 bases from J, the junction contained 3 bases not matched to a gene. The length of the CDR3 is 15 residues. The CDR3 spells CASSYRLAGYNEQFF. CDR3 nucleotide sequence: TGTGCCAGCAGCTATAGACTAGCGGGGTACAATGAGCAGTTCTTC.

This clone was seen a single time. V is TRBV6-5 and J is TRBJ2-1, with D possibly TRBD2 on 5 matching bases. Germline V lookup: CDR1 MNHEY, CDR2 SVGAGI. V was shortened by 6 bases and J by 6 bases, with 12 bases between the two germline ends. The CDR3 spans 13 residues. The CDR3 coding sequence is TGTGCCAGCAGGGAGAGGGCATTCAATGAGCAGTTCTTC. It translates to CASRERAFNEQFF.

This clone was seen only a few times. The J gene is TRBJ2-1, the V gene TRBV6-6; D is perhaps TRBD1 (5 bases). V lost 0 bases to trimming and J lost 5 bases, with 8 bases between them. CDR1 is MNHNY and CDR2 is SVGAGI in the germline V gene (reference sequence). This CDR3 region has 14 residues. This chain's CDR3 is CASSYSSRDNEQFF. CDR3 DNA sequence: TGTGCCAGCAGTTACTCGTCCAGGGACAATGAGCAGTTCTTC.

This chain joins TRBV15 and TRBJ2-1, with 7 bases that match TRBD2. J lost 5 bases, V lost 6 bases, and 13 bases had no gene match. The germline V gene encodes CDR1 LNHNV and CDR2 YYDKDF (reference sequence). The CDR3 has 16 amino acids. The DNA for the CDR3 is TGTGCCACCAGGGAGAGGTGGTCTAGCGGTGACAATGAGCAGTTCTTC. Its translation: CATRERWSSGDNEQFF.

A note on this clone: At the DNA level, this CDR3 is encoded by other sequences in the same sample as well. The chain couples TRBV10-3 to TRBJ1-6, with D tentatively TRBD1 (5 bases). V lost 5 bases and J lost 7, with 9 bases in between. There are 13 residues in the CDR3. Looked up from germline, CDR1 is ENHRY and CDR2 is SYGVKD. The CDR3 loop reads CAISPSGNSPLHF. The CDR3 nucleotides are TGTGCCATCAGTCCTTCAGGGAATTCACCCCTCCACTTT.

The V call is TRBV7-3, the J call TRBJ2-3; 8 bases map to TRBD1. This CDR3 is 13 amino acids long. Germline trimming cut 4 bases from V and 7 bases from J; bases unmatched to any gene: 4. Looked up from germline, CDR1 is SGHTA and CDR2 is FQGTGA. CDR3 protein: CASSSGQGNTQYF. CDR3 nucleotide sequence: TGTGCCAGCAGCTCCGGACAGGGAAATACGCAGTATTTT.

This clone has a single count. Here the CDR3 reads CASSLVAGLLFHEQYF. The CDR3, as DNA: TGTGCCAGCAGCTTAGTGGCGGGACTTCTCTTTCACGAGCAGTACTTC. This chain joins TRBV11-2 and TRBJ2-7; a weak D match, TRBD2 (6 bases). This CDR3 comprises 16 residues. Trimming removed 1 base from V and 5 bases from J, with 18 bases in between. Germline CDR1 is SGHAT and CDR2 is FQNNGV.

This clone was recorded a few times. The chain uses TRBV6-1 and TRBJ2-2, with 10 bases matching TRBD1. Looked up from germline, CDR1 is MNHNS and CDR2 is SASEGT. The ends lost 3 bases at V and 6 bases at J; junction bases unmatched: 4. The CDR3 is made up of 15 amino acids. CDR3 in DNA: TGTGCCAGCAGTGACGACAGGGGGCTCTCCGGGGAGCTGTTTTTT. Translating it yields CASSDDRGLSGELFF.